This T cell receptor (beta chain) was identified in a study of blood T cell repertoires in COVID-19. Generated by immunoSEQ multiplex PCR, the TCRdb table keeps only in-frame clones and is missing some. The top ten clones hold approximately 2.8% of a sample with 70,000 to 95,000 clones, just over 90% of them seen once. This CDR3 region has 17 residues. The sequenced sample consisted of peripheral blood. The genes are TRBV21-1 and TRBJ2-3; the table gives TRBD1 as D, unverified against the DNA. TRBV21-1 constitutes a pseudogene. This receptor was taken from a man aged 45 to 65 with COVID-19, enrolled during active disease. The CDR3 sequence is CASSPKTRQGFADTQYF. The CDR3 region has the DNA TGTGCCAGCAGCCCAAAGACGAGACAGGGGTTTGCAGATACGCAGTATTTT.